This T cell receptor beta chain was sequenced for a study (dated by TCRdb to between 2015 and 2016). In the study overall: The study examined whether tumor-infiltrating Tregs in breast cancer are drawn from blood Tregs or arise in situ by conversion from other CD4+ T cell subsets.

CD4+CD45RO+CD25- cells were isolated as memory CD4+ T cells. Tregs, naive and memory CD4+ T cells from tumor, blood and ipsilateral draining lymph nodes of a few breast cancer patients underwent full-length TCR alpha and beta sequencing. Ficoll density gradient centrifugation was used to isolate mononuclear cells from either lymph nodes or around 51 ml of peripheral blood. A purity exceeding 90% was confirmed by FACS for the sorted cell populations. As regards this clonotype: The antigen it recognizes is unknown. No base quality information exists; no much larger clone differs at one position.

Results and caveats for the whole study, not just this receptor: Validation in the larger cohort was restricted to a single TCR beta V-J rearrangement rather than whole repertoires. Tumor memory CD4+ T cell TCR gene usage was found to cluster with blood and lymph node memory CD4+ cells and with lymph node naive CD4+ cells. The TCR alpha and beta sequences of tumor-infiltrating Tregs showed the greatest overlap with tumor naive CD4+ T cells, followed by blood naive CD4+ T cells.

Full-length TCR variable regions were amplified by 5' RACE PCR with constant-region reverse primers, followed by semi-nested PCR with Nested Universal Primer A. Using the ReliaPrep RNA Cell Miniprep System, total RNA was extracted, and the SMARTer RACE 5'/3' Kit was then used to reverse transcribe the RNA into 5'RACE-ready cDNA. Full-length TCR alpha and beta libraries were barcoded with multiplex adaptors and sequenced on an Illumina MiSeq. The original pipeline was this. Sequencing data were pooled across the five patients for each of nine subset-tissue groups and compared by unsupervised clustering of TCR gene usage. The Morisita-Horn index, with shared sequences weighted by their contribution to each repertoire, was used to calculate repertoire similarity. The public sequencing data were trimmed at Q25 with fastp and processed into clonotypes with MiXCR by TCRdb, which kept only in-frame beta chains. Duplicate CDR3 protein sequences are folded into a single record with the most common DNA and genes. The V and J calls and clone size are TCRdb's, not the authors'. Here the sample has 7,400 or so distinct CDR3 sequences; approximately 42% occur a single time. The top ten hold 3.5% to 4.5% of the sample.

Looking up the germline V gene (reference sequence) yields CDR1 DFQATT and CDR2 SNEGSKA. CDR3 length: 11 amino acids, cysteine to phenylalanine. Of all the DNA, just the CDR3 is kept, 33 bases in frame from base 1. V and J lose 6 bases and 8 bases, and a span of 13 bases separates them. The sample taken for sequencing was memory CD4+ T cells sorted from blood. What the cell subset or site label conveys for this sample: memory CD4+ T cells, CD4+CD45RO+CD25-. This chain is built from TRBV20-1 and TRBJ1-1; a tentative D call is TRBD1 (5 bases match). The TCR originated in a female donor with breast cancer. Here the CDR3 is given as CSAQGGGEAFF. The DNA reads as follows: TGCAGTGCCCAGGGCGGGGGAGAAGCTTTCTTT.